The 20 T cell receptor beta chains presented below share a single source sample, sequenced in a study of blood T cells in healthy people across ages. It was with a sample-barcoded 5' primer and a J-beta primer mix that a second PCR of roughly 7 to 12 cycles was run. In TCRdb, the 5' RACE reads were re-called with MiXCR into one record per CDR3 protein. The table has more than 650,000 distinct CDR3 sequences, 20% to 30% seen once. These data also formed part of another study, on T cells of mothers and their children.

Sequencing was done on a sample of blood. Every receptor here comes from a boy younger than 18 in good health.

This clonotype was counted a few times. The CDR3 bases are TGCAGCGTTGAAGGAGGACAGGGGAGCTACGAGCAGTACTTC. Amino acids: CSVEGGQGSYEQYF. J is TRBJ2-5 and V is TRBV29-1; TRBD1 aligns across 9 bases. The J call could be wrong; TRBJ2-7 is a better fit for the DNA end. Per the germline V gene, CDR1 is SQVTM and CDR2 is ANQGSEA. This CDR3 has 14 amino acids.

V is TRBV27 and J is TRBJ2-3, with a possible D match to TRBD1 (5 bases). Germline-derived CDR1 and CDR2 are MNHEY and SMNVEV (reference sequence). Trimming left V 5 bases short and J 8 bases short, with 20 bases between. This CDR3 contains 15 residues. CDR3 loop: CASSRTQVLGGTQYF. The CDR3 DNA reads as TGTGCCAGCAGTCGAACACAGGTCCTGGGCGGTACGCAGTATTTT.

This rearrangement joins TRBV19 to TRBJ2-3, with TRBD2 matching 11 bases. The V and J ends lost 0 bases and 2 bases, in that order; junction bases with no gene match: 4. CDR3 size: 17 residues. The germline V gene encodes CDR1 LNHDA and CDR2 SQIVND (reference sequence). Here the CDR3 reads CASSIERLAGYTDTQYF. CDR3 DNA sequence: TGTGCCAGTAGTATAGAGAGACTAGCGGGGTACACAGATACGCAGTATTTT.

Comments on this clonotype: Relative to the germline gene, one junction end is altered; a read error may explain this. In DNA form, the CDR3 reads TGCGCCAGCAGCGAGGGCGGAGCCTACGAGCAGTACTTC. Translation gives CASSEGGAYEQYF. V and J are TRBV2 and TRBJ2-7, with D perhaps TRBD2 (5 bases). Per germline, CDR1 SNHLY and CDR2 FYNNEI. The CDR3 is made up of 13 amino acids.

This clonotype was counted only a few times. The CDR3 protein is CASQFRGPKKNEQFF. CDR3 nucleotide sequence: TGTGCCAGCCAATTTCGGGGGCCAAAGAAGAATGAGCAGTTCTTC. The rearrangement joins TRBV12-3 or TRBV12-4 to TRBJ2-1; D possibly uses TRBD1 or TRBD2 (6 bases each). Trimming removed 8 bases from V and 7 bases from J, with 21 bases in between. The CDR3 sequence is 15 residues long.

The rearrangement joins TRBV7-9 to TRBJ1-1, with 7 bases aligning to TRBD1. The CDR3 totals 15 residues. From germline, CDR1 is SEHNR and CDR2 FQNEAQ (reference sequence). The trim removed 2 bases at V and 2 bases at J, leaving 5 bases unmatched. The CDR3 spells CASSLTGQANTEAFF. DNA for the CDR3: TGTGCCAGCAGCTTAACCGGACAGGCTAACACTGAAGCTTTCTTT. The entire variable domain, with the rest obtained from reference TRBV7-9 and TRBJ1-1, is as follows: DTGVSQNPRHKITKRGQNVTFRCDPISEHNRLYWYRQTLGQGPEFLTYFQNEAQLEKSRLLSDRFSAERPKGSFSTLEIQRTEQGDSAMYLCASSLTGQANTEAFFGQGTRLTVV.

The V call is TRBV7-9, the J call TRBJ2-7, with TRBD1 matching over 9 bases. Germline V lookup: CDR1 SEHNR, CDR2 FQNEAQ (reference sequence). After removal of 6 bases from V and 5 bases from J, the junction contained 11 bases not matched to a gene. The CDR3 totals 15 residues. DNA of the CDR3: TGTGCCAGCAGGAGGGAAGGGACAGGGATCCACGAGCAGTACTTC. Translation gives CASRREGTGIHEQYF.

The chain is built from TRBV7-8 and TRBJ1-2, with no clear D. This CDR3 comprises 15 residues. Germline values: CDR1 SGHVS, CDR2 FQNEAQ. Trimming removed 1 base at V and 8 bases at J, with 17 bases between. CDR3 nucleotide sequence: TGTGCCAGCAGCTTAGAATCGCGGCTGAGCAACGGCTACACCTTC. It specifies CASSLESRLSNGYTF. The full variable domain, in which reference TRBV7-8 and TRBJ1-2 provide the parts outside the CDR3, is GAGVSQSPRYKVAKRGQDVALRCDPISGHVSLFWYQQALGQGPEFLTYFQNEAQLDKSGLPSDRFFAERPEGSVSTLKIQRTQQEDSAVYLCASSLESRLSNGYTFGSGTRLTVV.

This clonotype was recorded at least ten times. The V gene is TRBV6-5, the J gene TRBJ1-4; TRBD1 is a possible D gene (6 bases). V was cut by 10 bases and J by 5 bases, with 14 bases left in between. Germline V lookup: CDR1 MNHEY, CDR2 SVGAGI. There are 13 residues in the CDR3. CDR3 DNA: TGTGCCATAGGGGGGGGAGCGAATGAAAAACTGTTTTTT. Protein product: CAIGGGANEKLFF.

This clonotype was counted only a few times. The rearrangement uses TRBV28 and TRBJ1-2, with 7 bases matching TRBD1. The CDR3 contains 14 residues. After removal of 4 bases from V and 2 bases from J, the junction contained 4 bases not matched to a gene. Per germline, CDR1 MDHEN and CDR2 SYDVKM. CDR3 sequence (DNA): TGTGCCAGCAGTTCAGGGGGAGGCAACTATGGCTACACCTTC. Protein product: CASSSGGGNYGYTF.

This clonotype has just a few counts. The genes are TRBV4-1 and TRBJ2-5; D ambiguous. TRBJ2-7 matches the DNA end more closely, so the J call is doubtful. The germline V gene has CDR1 MGHRA and CDR2 YSYEKL. The CDR3 has 14 amino acids. The CDR3 sequence: CASSQPTSSYEQYF. In DNA form, the CDR3 reads TGCGCCAGCAGCCAACCCACGAGCTCCTACGAGCAGTACTTC.

The V call is TRBV20-1, the J call TRBJ1-5; D gene uncertain. The CDR3 runs 15 residues. Germline assignment: CDR1 DFQATT and CDR2 SNEGSKA (reference sequence). V lost 0 bases, J lost 2 bases, and 11 bases lay in between. CDR3 loop: CSARDKREGNQPQHF. CDR3 DNA sequence: TGCAGTGCTAGAGATAAAAGGGAGGGCAATCAGCCCCAGCATTTT.

CDR3 in amino acids: CASSRSGTSGNEQYF. The CDR3 nucleotides are TGTGCCAGCAGCCGTTCCGGGACTAGCGGGAACGAGCAGTACTTC. The chain employs TRBV3-1 and TRBJ2-5; 13 nucleotides match TRBD2. The DNA end is more similar to TRBJ2-7, so the J call may be wrong. The length of the CDR3 is 15 residues. CDR1 is LGHDT, CDR2 YNNKEL, per germline (reference sequence).

This rearrangement joins TRBV5-5 to TRBJ2-5; D is perhaps TRBD1 or TRBD2 (5 bases each). Trimming stripped 2 bases from V and 5 bases from J, with 13 bases between. The CDR3 has 14 residues. Germline CDR1 is SGHKS and CDR2 is YYEKEE (reference sequence). DNA for the CDR3: TGTGCCAGCAGCTTAGAGGGGCGCATGGAGACCCAGTACTTC. Residues: CASSLEGRMETQYF.

This rearrangement joins TRBV20-1 to TRBJ1-6, with TRBD1 identical over 7 bases. CDR1 and CDR2 from the germline V gene are DFQATT and SNEGSKA (reference sequence). The CDR3 runs 16 residues. Unmatched junction bases numbered 8, after V lost 6 bases and J lost 0 bases. In nucleotides, the CDR3 is TGCAGTGCCCGAACAGGGGCTAGCTCCTATAATTCACCCCTCCACTTT. Protein product: CSARTGASSYNSPLHF.

The rearrangement uses TRBV7-2 and TRBJ2-7; D is tentatively TRBD1 or TRBD2 (5 bases each). From germline, CDR1 is SGHTA and CDR2 FQGNSA. Trimming cost V 6 bases and J 3 bases, with 12 bases left between them. This CDR3 region has 13 residues. The CDR3 DNA is TGTGCCAGCAGAAACCGGGACGGCTACGAGCAGTACTTC. Protein product: CASRNRDGYEQYF.

On this clonotype itself: The junction shows a germline mismatch at one end, possibly a read error. Here the CDR3 DNA reads TGTGCCAGCAGTGCGGGCTGGGGGGGAGACAATAAGCAGTTCTTC. Its protein product is CASSAGWGGDNKQFF. V and J are TRBV9 and TRBJ2-1; TRBD2 aligns across 7 bases. Looked up from germline, CDR1 is SGDLS and CDR2 is YYNGEE. The CDR3 is 15 residues long.

The table lists this clonotype with a count of one. The V and J genes are TRBV5-1 and TRBJ1-2, with D perhaps matching TRBD1 (6 bases). With 4 bases removed from V and 8 bases from J, the gap between germline ends came to 18 bases. Germline CDR1 and CDR2: SGHRS and YFSETQ. The CDR3 contains 14 residues. The CDR3, as DNA: TGCGCCAGCAGCCCCGAGGGGGTTTCTGGAGGCTACACCTTC. Protein sequence: CASSPEGVSGGYTF.

V is TRBV4-1 and J is TRBJ2-7; D might be TRBD1 or TRBD2, each matching 5 bases. The J call may be wrong; the DNA end is better matched by TRBJ2-5. This CDR3 has 16 amino acids. Germline V gene lookup returns CDR1 MGHRA and CDR2 YSYEKL. This CDR3 is CASSQEPQGRRETQYF. The CDR3 nucleotides are TGCGCCAGCAGCCAAGAGCCTCAGGGTCGGAGGGAGACCCAGTACTTC.

This sequence joins TRBV12-3 or TRBV12-4 and TRBJ2-2; 9 bases are shared with TRBD1. V shed 7 bases and J 5 bases; nucleotides not matched to a gene: 5. CDR3 length equals 14 residues. The CDR3 spells CASISGTGTGELFF. The CDR3 DNA follows: TGTGCCAGCATATCCGGGACAGGGACCGGGGAGCTGTTTTTT.